This TCR beta chain appears in the sequencing data of a study of blood T cell repertoires in COVID-19. Per the germline V gene, CDR1 is SGHVS and CDR2 is FQNEAQ. The CDR3 contains 13 residues. V dropped 5 bases and J dropped 7; count of bases not matched to a gene: 4. In the original analysis: Reference gene primers were amplified, and this amplification served to estimate nucleated cell counts. The table came from immunoSEQ multiplex PCR; TCRdb's copy has only in-frame clones and leaves some out. The V and J calls and clone size come from that table; D and trimming were worked out from the DNA. Altogether roughly 30,000 clones are present, roughly 82% being singletons, with the ten largest covering about an eighth.

V and J are TRBV7-8 and TRBJ2-1; 8 bases are a match to TRBD2. Sequenced input: peripheral blood. This sequence originates from a human donor in a cohort sampled during active COVID-19. In nucleotides, the CDR3 is TGTGCCAGCAGCCCAGGGACTAGTAATGAGCAGTTCTTC. Translated: CASSPGTSNEQFF.